This T cell receptor beta chain was recovered during a study of blood T cell repertoires in COVID-19 (dated by TCRdb to 2020 to 2021). General notes on the study: Collaborator samples came from the United States, Italy and Spain and covered acute and convalescent phases of COVID-19. Samples were obtained from the ongoing ImmuneRACE study (first 160 participants) and from over 1,000 subjects provided by 6 global collaborators. The material from the prospective study consisted of cDNA or gDNA derived from T cells, B-cell-depleted T cells, or PBMCs. The repertoires were made available in a free public database intended to serve as a resource for research on the immune response to SARS-CoV-2. Nearly every sample came with metadata listing a de-identified subject ID, COVID-19 status, age in years and sex. The dataset comprised deeply sampled blood TCRbeta repertoires from subjects exposed to, actively infected with, or recovered from COVID-19. Where available, HLA class I and class II types were obtained from metadata supplied by the sample provider rather than from assay-based typing. Study-wide conclusions, independent of this receptor: How much clinical and demographic metadata was included differed by source and by participant, and the metadata was provided uncurated.

Collaborating institutions collected whole blood in K2EDTA tubes following their own protocols. For TCRbeta analysis, collaborator samples were shipped as frozen whole blood, as isolated PBMCs, or as DNA extracted from either sample type. CDR1 and CDR2 are read off the germline V gene (reference sequence) as LNHDA and SQIVND. V sheds 7 bases and J sheds 9 bases, leaving 19 bases between their ends. From cysteine to phenylalanine, the CDR3 is 14 amino acids long. Kept here is only the CDR3 DNA, which spans 42 bases and is read in frame from base 1. As regards this clone: Its antigen remains undetermined. It has no much larger one-base neighbor in the sample; base qualities were not kept.

TCRbeta CDR3 regions were amplified from genomic DNA using the immunoSEQ Assay, a bias-controlled multiplex PCR. In the paper's pipeline: Nucleated cell counts per sample were estimated from amplification of reference gene primers within the assay. To quantify the absolute abundance of each unique TCRbeta CDR3 rearrangement, sequence reads were collapsed and filtered. Productive Simpson clonality was computed per sample as the square root of Simpson's diversity index over productive rearrangements. In its TCRdb copy, this immuneACCESS table keeps in-frame sequences only and misses some clones. Where compared with another copy, unresolved V genes explain less than half of these, and the others have no known cause. From that table come the V and J calls and clone size; the DNA was used to work out D and trimming. The sample contains fewer than 95,000 clones, roughly nine tenths of them found a single time. The ten largest account for around 15% of the sample.

Sequencing used peripheral blood. The V gene is TRBV19 and the J gene is TRBJ2-1, and TRBD2 may be the D gene, going by 5 matching bases. This receptor was obtained from a male donor with acute or convalescent COVID-19. CDR3 protein: CASTPPAGAGEQFF. The DNA sequence reads TGTGCCAGTACCCCGCCGGCGGGCGCAGGTGAGCAGTTCTTC.